Following are 29 T cell receptor beta chains from one sample sequenced in a study of T cells after yellow fever vaccination. MiXCR, run by TCRdb on the 5' RACE reads, gives a single entry per CDR3 protein. The profile covers 500,000 to 650,000 distinct CDR3 sequences, with 17% appearing a single time and around 16% taken by the ten largest. The sample here was PBMCs, taken around 5 days after the first yellow fever vaccination. These receptors all come from a man aged 18 to 30 who received the YFV17D yellow fever vaccine.

V and J are TRBV19 and TRBJ2-3, with D tentatively TRBD1 (6 bases). The V gene's germline CDR1 is LNHDA and CDR2 SQIVND (reference sequence). This CDR3 is built from 15 residues. Trimming took 5 bases from V and 5 from J, leaving 17 bases between them. DNA for the CDR3: TGTGCCAGTAGTCGGTGGCAGGGGTTTATAGATACGCAGTATTTT. It yields the protein CASSRWQGFIDTQYF.

V and J are TRBV5-4 and TRBJ2-7; possibly TRBD1 or TRBD2 for D (5 bases each). CDR3 size: 13 residues. V was shortened by 5 bases and J by 7 bases, with 16 bases between the two germline ends. In germline, CDR1 is SGHNT, CDR2 YYREEE (reference sequence). CDR3 residues: CASRLTRDGEQYV. For the CDR3, the DNA is TGTGCCAGCAGACTGACCCGGGACGGGGAGCAGTACGTC.

This clonotype came up a few times. This chain joins TRBV18 and TRBJ1-2, with 8 bases matching TRBD1. After removal of 2 bases from V and 4 bases from J, the junction contained 9 bases not matched to a gene. Germline assignment: CDR1 KGHSH and CDR2 LQKENI. This CDR3 is built from 16 residues. In DNA form, the CDR3 reads TGTGCCAGCTCACCATCTCCGGGACAGGACTCCTATGGCTACACCTTC. Its translation: CASSPSPGQDSYGYTF.

This chain links TRBV20-1 with TRBJ2-3; 9 nucleotides agree with TRBD2. V lost 0 bases and J lost 6; bases outside the gene matches: 10. Germline values: CDR1 DFQATT, CDR2 SNEGSKA (reference sequence). This CDR3 has 16 amino acids. In DNA, the CDR3 is TGCAGTGCTAGAGATAACCCTAGCGGGGACACGGATACGCAGTATTTT. Protein product: CSARDNPSGDTDTQYF.

The chain employs TRBV20-1 and TRBJ2-5; a possible D gene is TRBD2 (6 bases). V lost 6 bases, J lost 1 base, and 18 bases lay in between. The CDR3 length is 15 residues. Germline CDR1 is DFQATT and CDR2 is SNEGSKA (reference sequence). Here the CDR3 DNA reads TGCAGTGCCCCGAGGAGTGGGGGGACCCAAGAGACCCAGTACTTC. Protein product: CSAPRSGGTQETQYF.

This clonotype was recorded a few times. The chain uses TRBV20-1 and TRBJ2-1; 8 bases fit TRBD2. Per germline, CDR1 DFQATT and CDR2 SNEGSKA (reference sequence). J was trimmed by 6 bases and V by 4 bases; bases with no gene match: 17. This CDR3 comprises 17 residues. The CDR3 DNA sequence: TGCAGTGCTATTAAACCGGGACTAGTGTTTTTTCTCAATGAGCAGTTCTTC. Its translation: CSAIKPGLVFFLNEQFF.

The gene calls are TRBV7-9 and TRBJ1-3; D might be TRBD1 (5 bases). Trimming took off 5 bases at V and 2 bases at J, with 13 bases between the two ends. The CDR3 totals 15 residues. CDR1 SEHNR and CDR2 FQNEAQ come from the germline V gene (reference sequence). This CDR3 is CASSLGGGPGNTIYF. The CDR3 DNA reads TGTGCCAGCAGCCTCGGTGGGGGTCCTGGAAACACCATATATTTT.

This clonotype came up a few times. The chain is built from TRBV24-1 and TRBJ2-3; possible D gene TRBD1, 5 bases. The CDR3 length is 16 residues. From germline, CDR1 is KGHDR and CDR2 SFDVKD. The germline V and J ends were trimmed by 0 bases and 4 bases, with 13 bases remaining between them. CDR3 in DNA: TGTGCCACCAGTGATTTGGGGTCCGAAGGGGCAGATACGCAGTATTTT. This codes for CATSDLGSEGADTQYF.

This clonotype has just a few counts. The chain links TRBV7-2 to TRBJ2-7; TRBD1 agrees at 8 bases. Per the germline V gene, CDR1 is SGHTA and CDR2 is FQGNSA. With V trimmed by 0 bases and J by 0 bases, 4 bases remained unmatched. The CDR3 contains 16 residues. DNA for the CDR3: TGTGCCAGCAGCTTAGCGGGACAGGCTAGCTCCTACGAGCAGTACGTC. Its protein product is CASSLAGQASSYEQYV.

The V call is TRBV11-2, the J call TRBJ2-2, with 16 bases aligning to TRBD2. Germline V gives CDR1 SGHAT, CDR2 FQNNGV. The CDR3 is made up of 19 amino acids. V lost 4 bases to trimming and J lost 0 bases; unmatched junction nucleotides: 5. The CDR3 is CASSSGLAGGEPNTGELFF. CDR3 coding DNA: TGTGCCAGCAGCTCGGGACTAGCGGGGGGGGAGCCGAACACCGGGGAGCTGTTTTTT. The whole variable domain, remainder taken from reference TRBV11-2 and TRBJ2-2, is EAGVAQSPRYKIIEKRQSVAFWCNPISGHATLYWYQQILGQGPKLLIQFQNNGVVDDSQLPKDRFSAERLKGVDSTLKIQPAKLEDSAVYLCASSSGLAGGEPNTGELFFGEGSRLTVL.

This clonotype has a count of ten or more. The V call is TRBV5-1, the J call TRBJ2-2; TRBD1 might be the D (6 bases). CDR3 length: 13 residues. Trimming took 8 bases from V and 5 from J, leaving 13 bases between them. CDR1 SGHRS and CDR2 YFSETQ come from the germline V gene. The CDR3 region has the DNA TGCGCCAGTTACAGGGAAGGGACCGGGGAGCTGTTTTTT. It yields the protein CASYREGTGELFF.

This clonotype was detected only a few times. CDR3 sequence (DNA): TGTGCCAGCAGCGATACGGAGGGCACAGATACGCAGTATTTT. Translating gives CASSDTEGTDTQYF. The chain joins TRBV7-3 to TRBJ2-3, with a possible D match to TRBD2 (5 bases). V was clipped by 5 bases and J by 1 base, with 10 bases between them. In germline, CDR1 is SGHTA, CDR2 FQGTGA. The CDR3 extends over 14 amino acids.

This clonotype was found a few times. J is TRBJ2-2 and V is TRBV7-6; D call uncertain. Germline V gives CDR1 SGHVS, CDR2 FNYEAQ. This CDR3 region has 12 residues. V lost 5 bases, J lost 7 bases, and 8 bases lay in between. In nucleotides, the CDR3 is TGTGCCAGCAGCCAGAATTTCGGGGAGCTGTTTTTT. This gives the protein CASSQNFGELFF.

The V and J genes are TRBV6-1 and TRBJ2-7; D gene ambiguous. V lost 4 bases and J lost 4, with 14 bases in between. From germline, CDR1 is MNHNS and CDR2 SASEGT. The CDR3 extends over 14 amino acids. The CDR3 loop is CASSVFGQLYEQYF. As DNA, the CDR3 is TGTGCCAGCAGTGTCTTCGGGCAGTTGTACGAGCAGTACTTC.

This clonotype was detected a few times. The chain joins TRBV28 to TRBJ2-5; D is possibly TRBD1 (7 bases). CDR3 length equals 16 residues. Germline values: CDR1 MDHEN, CDR2 SYDVKM. With 3 bases removed from V and 5 bases from J, the gap between germline ends came to 19 bases. This CDR3 is CASSLGGPGGSETQYF. The CDR3 bases are TGTGCCAGCAGTTTGGGGGGACCAGGGGGTTCGGAGACCCAGTACTTC.

This clonotype has a handful of counts. The rearrangement joins TRBV4-1 to TRBJ1-1; D is perhaps TRBD1 (6 bases). V gave up 0 bases and J gave up 0 bases, with 11 bases separating them. The CDR3 is made up of 16 amino acids. Per the germline V gene, CDR1 is MGHRA and CDR2 is YSYEKL. The DNA of the CDR3 is TGCGCCAGCAGCCAAGAGGGGGCGCCGATGAACACTGAAGCTTTCTTT. Translated, it gives CASSQEGAPMNTEAFF.

This clonotype was counted between two and nine times. The chain joins TRBV4-3 to TRBJ1-1; TRBD1 matches at 8 bases. V dropped 4 bases and J dropped 1; count of bases not matched to a gene: 5. Germline loops: CDR1 LGHNA, CDR2 YSLEER. This CDR3 has 15 residues. The CDR3 DNA is TGCGCCAGCAGCCGTTCACAGGGGGGGAACACTGAAGCTTTCTTT. This translates into CASSRSQGGNTEAFF.

A few counts support this clonotype. V usage is TRBV11-2 and J usage is TRBJ1-1, with TRBD1 as a possible D gene (5 bases). V dropped 0 bases and J dropped 2 bases, with 10 bases sitting between them. The germline V gene has CDR1 SGHAT and CDR2 FQNNGV. The CDR3 contains 15 residues. The CDR3 DNA follows: TGTGCCAGCAGCTTAGAGGCAGGGATAAACACTGAAGCTTTCTTT. This translates into CASSLEAGINTEAFF.

This clonotype turned up a few times. The V call is TRBV9, the J call TRBJ2-2; D is unresolved. This CDR3 has 16 residues. CDR1 and CDR2 (germline): SGDLS, YYNGEE. V was trimmed by 4 bases and J by 7 bases, leaving 20 bases between them. This CDR3 reads CASSPNTPSGIGELFF. The CDR3, as DNA: TGTGCCAGCAGCCCAAACACCCCATCCGGAATCGGGGAGCTGTTTTTT.

This chain uses TRBV5-1 with TRBJ2-6, with 12 bases fitting TRBD2. V was pared by 4 bases and J by 2 bases, with 13 bases of the junction left unmatched. Germline CDR1 is SGHRS and CDR2 is YFSETQ. The CDR3 has 20 residues. The CDR3: CASSITSGGSPNTGANVLTF. The CDR3, as DNA: TGCGCCAGCAGCATCACTAGCGGGGGGTCACCTAACACTGGGGCCAACGTCCTGACTTTC.

This clonotype has a handful of counts. CDR3 loop: CASSLEAGHETQYF. In DNA form, the CDR3 reads TGCGCCAGCAGCTTGGAAGCGGGGCACGAGACCCAGTACTTC. The J gene is TRBJ2-5, the V gene TRBV5-1; TRBD2 matches at 7 bases. Losses at the gene ends were 0 bases for V and 5 bases for J; bases not matched to a gene: 4. CDR1 is SGHRS, CDR2 YFSETQ, per germline. The CDR3 is 14 residues long.

This chain uses TRBV28 with TRBJ2-3; D ambiguous. Trimming removed 4 bases at V and 7 bases at J, with 9 bases between. CDR3 size: 12 residues. Germline-derived CDR1 and CDR2 are MDHEN and SYDVKM. The CDR3 DNA reads as TGTGCCAGCAGTTCCTCGAGCCATACGCAGTATTTT. It yields the protein CASSSSSHTQYF.

This clonotype was observed at least ten times. The chain combines TRBV7-9 with TRBJ2-2; D ambiguous. Germline CDR1 and CDR2: SEHNR and FQNEAQ (reference sequence). The CDR3 has 12 amino acids. V was pared by 3 bases and J by 6 bases, with 5 bases between. CDR3 DNA: TGTGCCAGCAGCTTTGGCCCCGGGGAGCTGTTTTTT. Its protein is CASSFGPGELFF.

This clonotype was detected only a few times. CDR3 coding DNA: TGTGCCAGCAGCTCACAGCCTGGGTACGAGCAGTACTTC. It translates to CASSSQPGYEQYF. This chain uses TRBV7-6 with TRBJ2-7; D is unresolved. From germline, CDR1 is SGHVS and CDR2 FNYEAQ. V lost 4 bases to trimming and J lost 4 bases, with 11 bases between them. The length of the CDR3 is 13 residues.

The chain combines TRBV7-2 with TRBJ1-6; perhaps TRBD1 as D (5 bases). The germline gives CDR1 SGHTA, CDR2 FQGNSA. V was shortened by 1 base and J by 9 bases, with 22 bases between the two germline ends. The CDR3 runs to 18 residues. The CDR3 here is CASSLGPSSSGFASPLHF. The CDR3 region has the DNA TGTGCCAGCAGCTTAGGGCCTTCGTCGTCAGGGTTCGCTTCACCCCTCCACTTT.

This clonotype was picked up many times. The rearrangement uses TRBV7-9 and TRBJ1-1; no clear D. The V end was cut by 1 base, the J end by 1 base, with 7 bases between. Germline assignment: CDR1 SEHNR and CDR2 FQNEAQ (reference sequence). This CDR3 contains 14 residues. The CDR3 protein is CASSLVFENTEAFF. The CDR3 bases are TGTGCCAGCAGCTTAGTGTTTGAGAACACTGAAGCTTTCTTT.

This clonotype appeared a few times. This chain uses TRBV27 with TRBJ1-4; 9 positions match TRBD1. Germline lookup yields CDR1 MNHEY and CDR2 SMNVEV (reference sequence). V lost 4 bases and J lost 3; bases outside the gene matches: 9. The CDR3 length is 17 residues. CDR3 loop: CASSSHPGTGPNEKLFF. The CDR3 DNA follows: TGTGCCAGCAGTTCCCATCCCGGGACAGGGCCTAATGAAAAACTGTTTTTT.

V gene TRBV28 combines with J gene TRBJ2-7; D not certain. The germline gives CDR1 MDHEN, CDR2 SYDVKM. The CDR3 has 12 amino acids. V lost 8 bases, J lost 3 bases, and 11 bases lay in between. The CDR3 nucleotides are TGTGCCAGCGGCGACGGGTACTACGAGCAGTACGTC. Protein: CASGDGYYEQYV.

This clonotype was counted between two and nine times. The chain combines TRBV5-1 with TRBJ2-7, with a weak D call TRBD2 (5 bases). Per the germline V gene, CDR1 is SGHRS and CDR2 is YFSETQ. V shed 0 bases and J shed 5 bases, with 12 bases lying between them. The CDR3 consists of 14 residues. As DNA, the CDR3 is TGCGCCAGCAGCTTGGTGTCGGGAAACCACGAGCAGTACTTC. Its protein product is CASSLVSGNHEQYF.